In this sample, the clone carrying this T cell receptor beta chain turned up a few times. No antigen is known for it. The V and J ends lost 4 bases and 4 bases, in that order; junction bases with no gene match: 8. Germline V gene lookup returns CDR1 MRHNA and CDR2 SNTAGT. The CDR3 totals 16 residues. The PCR had 60 Vbeta and 13 Jbeta primers. Only in-frame clones appear in the TCRdb table, and some are missing; sequencing was by immunoSEQ multiplex PCR. Here the sample spans approximately 190,000 clones, roughly 13% being singletons. The sample is drawn from a study of cytomegalovirus exposure and HLA in healthy donors. Whole-study findings and limits: Available immune exposure information covered CMV serostatus only. One variant, a missense change in DCLRE1C, was linked in a later analysis to TCR beta V- and J-gene trimming. The classifier was said to identify cytomegalovirus status with high specificity and sensitivity. A later analysis found common viral pathogens apparently linked to several of the most significant clusters.

J is TRBJ2-3 and V is TRBV6-4; 10 bases align to TRBD2. The material sequenced was PBMCs. The sequence was obtained from a man aged 50 to 60 in good health and CMV-seropositive. The CDR3 here is CASSVESGGAADTQYF. CDR3 nucleotides: TGTGCCAGCAGTGTTGAGAGCGGGGGGGCGGCAGATACGCAGTATTTT.